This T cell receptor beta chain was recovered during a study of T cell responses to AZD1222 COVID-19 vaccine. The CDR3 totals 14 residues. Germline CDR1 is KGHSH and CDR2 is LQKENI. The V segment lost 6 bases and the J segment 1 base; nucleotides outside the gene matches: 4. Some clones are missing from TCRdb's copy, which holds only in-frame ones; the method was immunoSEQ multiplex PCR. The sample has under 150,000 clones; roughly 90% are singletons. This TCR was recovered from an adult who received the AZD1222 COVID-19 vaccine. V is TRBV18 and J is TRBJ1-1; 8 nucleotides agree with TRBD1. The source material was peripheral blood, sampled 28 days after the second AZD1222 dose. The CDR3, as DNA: TGTGCCAGCTCCCTGGACAGGGCGAACACTGAAGCTTTCTTT. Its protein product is CASSLDRANTEAFF.